This T cell receptor (beta chain) was captured in a study of blood T cell repertoires in COVID-19. Study summary: The United States, Italy and Spain were the sources of the acute and convalescent COVID-19 samples. Sources were T cells, B-cell-depleted T cells, or PBMCs; the material itself was cDNA or gDNA.

In Seattle, patients joined the study during active infection and were tracked longitudinally. Germline V gene lookup returns CDR1 SNHLY and CDR2 FYNNEI. After removal of 3 bases from V and 8 bases from J, the junction contained 6 bases not matched to a gene. This CDR3 has 15 residues. Per the original methods: From reference gene primer amplification, estimates of nucleated cell counts were derived. The method was immunoSEQ multiplex PCR; TCRdb's version includes in-frame clones alone and lacks a portion of them. From that table come the V and J calls and clone size; the DNA was used to work out D and trimming. The data contain approximately 55,000 clones, around 83% of them singletons.

The chain links TRBV2 to TRBJ1-6; TRBD1 aligns across 8 bases. Sequencing was carried out using peripheral blood. The clonotype was recovered from a man aged 25 to 40 with COVID-19, enrolled during active disease. The CDR3 sequence is CASSDRGRSHSPLHF. CDR3 sequence (DNA): TGTGCCAGCAGTGACAGGGGGCGTTCTCATTCACCCCTCCACTTT.